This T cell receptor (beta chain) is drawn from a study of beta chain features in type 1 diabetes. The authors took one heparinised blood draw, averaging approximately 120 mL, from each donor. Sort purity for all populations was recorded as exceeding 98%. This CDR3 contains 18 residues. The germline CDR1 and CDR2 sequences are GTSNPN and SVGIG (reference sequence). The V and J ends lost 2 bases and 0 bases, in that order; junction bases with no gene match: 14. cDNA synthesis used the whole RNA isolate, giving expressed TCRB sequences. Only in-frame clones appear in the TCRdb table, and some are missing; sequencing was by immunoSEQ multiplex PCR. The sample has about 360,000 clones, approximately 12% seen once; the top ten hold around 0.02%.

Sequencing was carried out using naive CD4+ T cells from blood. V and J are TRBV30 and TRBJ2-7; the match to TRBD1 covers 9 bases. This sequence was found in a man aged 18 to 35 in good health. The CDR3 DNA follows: TGTGCCTGGAGTACCTTAACCCGGGACAGGGATGGCTCCTACGAGCAGTACTTC. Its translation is CAWSTLTRDRDGSYEQYF.